This T cell receptor (beta chain) comes out of a study of vaccination and CD4 T cells after COVID-19. Study-wide context: SARS-CoV-2 was confirmed by nasal swab PCR; disease was mild in roughly ten, severe in one.

Study outcomes and limitations: SARS-CoV-2-reactive clonotypes rose nonsignificantly, with the median going from around 20 to 38. The appearance of a median approximately 84% of reactive clones in convalescent patients occurred only post-vaccination.

Treatment in this sample: approximately 9-day PBMC culture with coronavirus spike peptide pools or control peptides (ViraFEST assay). The study sequenced cultured CD4+ T cell DNA using the Oncomine TCR Beta short-read assay. TCRdb recomputed calls from the PCR reads with MiXCR, one row per CDR3 protein. The table has about 1,900 distinct CDR3 sequences, about 63% seen once. Germline assignment: CDR1 SGHDT and CDR2 YYEEEE. Trimming took 2 bases from V and 2 from J, leaving 8 bases between them. This CDR3 spans 13 amino acids. A remark on this clonotype: Its antigen is not known.

V usage is TRBV5-6 and J usage is TRBJ2-7; D call uncertain. Specimen: CD4+ T cells from blood, cultured in vitro, collected after SARS-CoV-2 vaccination. The sequence derives from a human donor who had recovered from COVID-19. The CDR3 protein is CASSFWSAYEQYF. The CDR3 DNA reads as TGTGCCAGCAGCTTTTGGTCGGCCTACGAGCAGTACTTC.